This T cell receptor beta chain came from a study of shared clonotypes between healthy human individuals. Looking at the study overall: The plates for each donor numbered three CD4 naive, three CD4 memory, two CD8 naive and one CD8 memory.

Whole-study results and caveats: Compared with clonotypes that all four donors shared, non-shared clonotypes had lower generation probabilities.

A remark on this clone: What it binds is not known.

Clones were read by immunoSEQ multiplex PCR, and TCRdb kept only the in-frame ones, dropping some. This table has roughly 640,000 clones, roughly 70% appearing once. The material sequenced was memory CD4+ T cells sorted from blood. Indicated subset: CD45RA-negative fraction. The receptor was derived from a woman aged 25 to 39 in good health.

The DNA for the CDR3 is TGCGCCAGCAGCTTGGTGGGACAGGGCTCTGCTGGGGCCAACGTCCTGACTTTC. Its protein product is CASSLVGQGSAGANVLTF. The rearrangement uses TRBV5-1 and TRBJ2-6; 9 positions match TRBD1. The CDR3 has 18 amino acids. V lost 0 bases to trimming and J lost 2 bases; unmatched junction nucleotides: 6. Germline loops: CDR1 SGHRS, CDR2 YFSETQ.